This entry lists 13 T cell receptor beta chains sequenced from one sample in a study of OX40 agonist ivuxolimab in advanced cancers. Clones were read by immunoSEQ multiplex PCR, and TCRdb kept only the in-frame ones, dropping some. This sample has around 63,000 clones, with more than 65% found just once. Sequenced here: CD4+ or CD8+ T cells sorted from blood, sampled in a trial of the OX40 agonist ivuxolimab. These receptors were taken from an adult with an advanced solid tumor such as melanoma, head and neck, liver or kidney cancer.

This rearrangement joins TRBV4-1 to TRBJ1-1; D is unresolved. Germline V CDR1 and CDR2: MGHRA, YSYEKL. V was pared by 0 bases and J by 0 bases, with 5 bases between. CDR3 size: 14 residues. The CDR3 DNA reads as TGCGCCAGCAGCCAAGAAACAGTGAACACTGAAGCTTTCTTT. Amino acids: CASSQETVNTEAFF.

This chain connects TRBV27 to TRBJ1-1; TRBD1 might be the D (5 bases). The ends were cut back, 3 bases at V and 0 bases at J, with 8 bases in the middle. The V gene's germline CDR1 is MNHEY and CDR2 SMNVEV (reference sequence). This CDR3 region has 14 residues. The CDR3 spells CASSFGTLNTEAFF. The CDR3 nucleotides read TGTGCCAGCAGTTTCGGGACTCTGAACACTGAAGCTTTCTTT.

The CDR3 DNA sequence: TGTGCCAGCAGTGGGGGTGGGACCTCCTACAATGAGCAGTTCTTC. Translation gives CASSGGGTSYNEQFF. The chain is built from TRBV27 and TRBJ2-1; D possibly matches TRBD1 or TRBD2 (5 bases each). This CDR3 has 15 amino acids. V gave up 5 bases and J gave up 0 bases, with 11 bases separating them. Germline V gives CDR1 MNHEY, CDR2 SMNVEV (reference sequence).

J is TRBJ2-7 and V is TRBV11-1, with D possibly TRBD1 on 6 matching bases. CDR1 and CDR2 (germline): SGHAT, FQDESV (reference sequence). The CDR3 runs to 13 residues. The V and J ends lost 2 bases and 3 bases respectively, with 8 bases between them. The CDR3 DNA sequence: TGTGCCAGCAGCTTACGGACAGACTACGAGCAGTACTTC. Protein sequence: CASSLRTDYEQYF.

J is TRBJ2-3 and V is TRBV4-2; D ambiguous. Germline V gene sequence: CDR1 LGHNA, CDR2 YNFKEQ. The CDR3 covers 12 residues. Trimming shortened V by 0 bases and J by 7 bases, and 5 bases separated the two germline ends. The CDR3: CASSQDTYTQYF. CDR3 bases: TGTGCCAGCAGCCAAGATACCTATACGCAGTATTTT.

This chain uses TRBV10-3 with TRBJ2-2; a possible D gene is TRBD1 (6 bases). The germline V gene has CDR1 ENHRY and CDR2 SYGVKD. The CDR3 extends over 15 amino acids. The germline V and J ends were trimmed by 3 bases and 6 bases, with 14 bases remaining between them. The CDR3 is CAISDAQGAPGELFF. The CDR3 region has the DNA TGTGCCATCAGTGATGCACAGGGAGCCCCCGGGGAGCTGTTTTTT.

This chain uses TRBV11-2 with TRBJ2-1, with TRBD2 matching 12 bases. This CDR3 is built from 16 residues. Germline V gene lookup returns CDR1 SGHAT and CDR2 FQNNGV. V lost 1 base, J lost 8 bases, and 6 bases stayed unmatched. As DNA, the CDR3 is TGTGCCAGCAGCTTAGCTAGCGGGGGGGCATGGGATGAGCAGTTCTTC. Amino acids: CASSLASGGAWDEQFF.

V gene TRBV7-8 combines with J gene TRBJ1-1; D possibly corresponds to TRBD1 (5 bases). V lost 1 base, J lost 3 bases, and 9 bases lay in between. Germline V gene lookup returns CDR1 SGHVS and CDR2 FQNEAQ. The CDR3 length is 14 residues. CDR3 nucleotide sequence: TGTGCCAGCAGCTTAGGCGGGACCTACACTGAAGCTTTCTTT. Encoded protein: CASSLGGTYTEAFF.

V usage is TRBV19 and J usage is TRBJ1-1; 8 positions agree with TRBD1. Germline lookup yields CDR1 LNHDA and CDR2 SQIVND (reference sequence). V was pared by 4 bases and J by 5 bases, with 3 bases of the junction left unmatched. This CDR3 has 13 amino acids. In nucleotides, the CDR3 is TGTGCCAGTAGTACGACAGGGGTGACTGAAGCTTTCTTT. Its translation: CASSTTGVTEAFF.

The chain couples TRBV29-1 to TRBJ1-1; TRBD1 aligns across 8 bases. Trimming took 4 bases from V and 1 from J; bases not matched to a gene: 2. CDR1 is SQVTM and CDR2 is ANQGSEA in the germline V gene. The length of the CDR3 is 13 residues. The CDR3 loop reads CSVVQGANTEAFF. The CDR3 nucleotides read TGCAGCGTTGTTCAGGGGGCGAACACTGAAGCTTTCTTT.

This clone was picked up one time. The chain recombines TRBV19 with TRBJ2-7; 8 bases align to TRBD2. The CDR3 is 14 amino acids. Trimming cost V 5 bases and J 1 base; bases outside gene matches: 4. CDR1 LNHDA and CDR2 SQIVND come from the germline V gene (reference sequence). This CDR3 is CASSWAGGSYEQYF. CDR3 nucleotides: TGTGCCAGTAGTTGGGCGGGAGGTTCCTACGAGCAGTACTTC.

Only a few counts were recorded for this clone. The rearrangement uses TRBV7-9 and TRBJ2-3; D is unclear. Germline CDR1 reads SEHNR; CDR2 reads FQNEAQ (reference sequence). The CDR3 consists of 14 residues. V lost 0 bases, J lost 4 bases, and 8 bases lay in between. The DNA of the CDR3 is TGTGCCAGCAGCTTAGCGAGTTTCGCAGATACGCAGTATTTT. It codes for CASSLASFADTQYF.

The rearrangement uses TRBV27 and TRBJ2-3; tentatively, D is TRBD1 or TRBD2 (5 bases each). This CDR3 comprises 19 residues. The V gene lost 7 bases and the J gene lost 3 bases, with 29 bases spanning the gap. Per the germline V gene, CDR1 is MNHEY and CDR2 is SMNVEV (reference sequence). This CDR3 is CASISLRDTTQGGTDTQYF. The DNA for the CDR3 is TGTGCCAGCATATCCCTTCGAGATACGACGCAGGGCGGGACAGATACGCAGTATTTT.